A selection of T cell receptor beta chains follows, all from one sample in a study of Graves' ophthalmopathy and Graves' hyperthyroidism. TCRdb used MiXCR to reprocess the multiplex PCR reads, holding one entry per CDR3 protein. Of around 1,200,000 distinct CDR3 sequences detected, about 38% appear once; the ten largest clones hold 11%. Sequencing was carried out using peripheral blood or thyroid tissue (not recorded which). The receptors were sampled from an adult man with Graves' hyperthyroidism. Both conserved end residues are trimmed from each CDR3.

V	J	CDR3
TRBV20-1	TRBJ1-2	SARGRPGANYGYT
TRBV7-2	TRBJ2-2	ASSLTSKGGELF
TRBV6-5	TRBJ2-7	ASSETGQPYEQY
TRBV28	TRBJ2-5	ASGEVAGRQETQY
TRBV19	TRBJ2-7	ASRQGTSYEQY
TRBV10-3	TRBJ2-2	ATRIGVHGYTGELF
TRBV25-1	TRBJ1-1	AIQGVSNTEAF
TRBV6-6	TRBJ2-7	ASRTQGREQY
TRBV5-1	TRBJ2-5	ASNGRNQETQY
TRBV7-3	TRBJ1-1	ASSLVAGRTLNTEAF
TRBV7-2	TRBJ2-7	ASSYRIRDEQY
TRBV5-1	TRBJ2-7	ASSLVVGRESEQY
TRBV20-1	TRBJ1-5	SAGGQGSGDNQPQH
TRBV5-6	TRBJ1-6	ASSEDLAGVEDFGSPKNSPLH
TRBV29-1	TRBJ1-2	SERTGPYGYT
TRBV6-1	TRBJ1-5	ASSEKLAGSKDQPQH
TRBV10-3	TRBJ1-4	AIRSRLVDEKLF
TRBV10-3	TRBJ1-4	AIRGTGTTNEKLF
TRBV7-8	TRBJ1-4	ASSQVRTATNEKLF
TRBV5-1	TRBJ1-6	ASNLEGSYNSPLH
TRBV7-8	TRBJ1-3	ASSLGGWHTIY
TRBV20-1	TRBJ2-7	SASRGTSVRYEQY